A selection of T cell receptor beta chains follows, all from one sample in a study of T cell responses to AZD1222 COVID-19 vaccine. Using immunoSEQ multiplex PCR, the repertoire was profiled, and TCRdb retains in-frame clones only, with some absent. The table shows 96,000 or so clones, with roughly nine tenths occurring only once. The material sequenced was peripheral blood, taken on day 0 of AZD1222 vaccination. The receptors derive from an adult in good health. The CDR3 runs from the conserved cysteine through the conserved F or W. A D gene is named only where the DNA matches it firmly. Size is omitted from some rows. Given values are once, few, many or a class for expanded clones.

size,D,V,J,CDR3,DNA
.,.,TRBV2,TRBJ1-3,CASSEVRGSGNTIYF,TGTGCCAGCAGTGAAGTTCGCGGCAGTGGAAACACCATATATTTT
.,.,TRBV18,TRBJ1-5,CASSPRAGSQPQHF,TGTGCCAGCTCACCTCGGGCAGGGAGTCAGCCCCAGCATTTT
few,TRBD1,TRBV4-2,TRBJ2-1,CASRADRALNNEQFF,TGTGCCAGCAGAGCGGACAGGGCCTTGAACAATGAGCAGTTCTTC
.,.,TRBV3-1/TRBV3-2,TRBJ2-1,CASSHLKDTYNEQFF,TGTGCCAGCAGCCACCTCAAGGACACCTACAATGAGCAGTTCTTC
.,.,TRBV7-7,TRBJ1-1,CASSFRVKVNTEAFF,TGTGCTAGCAGCTTCCGGGTAAAAGTGAACACTGAAGCTTTCTTT
.,.,TRBV6-5,TRBJ1-2,CASSYGQVYGYTF,TGTGCCAGCAGTTATGGACAAGTCTATGGCTACACCTTC
.,TRBD1,TRBV6-2/TRBV6-3,TRBJ1-1,CASSYPEGGIGAFF,TGTGCCAGCAGTTACCCGGAAGGGGGCATAGGAGCTTTCTTT
.,TRBD1,TRBV30,TRBJ1-3,CAWARQGARGNTIYF,TGTGCCTGGGCTAGACAGGGGGCACGAGGAAACACCATATATTTT
.,TRBD2,TRBV30,TRBJ2-7,CAWSGGYEQYF,TGTGCCTGGAGCGGGGGGTACGAGCAGTACTTC
.,.,TRBV12-3/TRBV12-4,TRBJ1-2,CASSSPVLGGYTF,TGTGCCAGCAGTTCTCCGGTTCTGGGAGGCTACACCTTC
few,TRBD1,TRBV5-5,TRBJ1-1,CASSLDGQGGTEAFF,TGTGCCAGCAGCTTGGACGGACAGGGGGGCACTGAAGCTTTCTTT
.,.,TRBV7-2,TRBJ2-7,CASSLFGTVPYEQYF,TGTGCCAGCAGCTTATTCGGGACGGTTCCCTACGAGCAGTACTTC
.,.,TRBV18,TRBJ1-2,CASSPGSNYGYTF,TGTGCCAGCTCACCAGGTTCTAACTATGGCTACACCTTC
.,TRBD1,TRBV5-1,TRBJ2-2,CASSLVPGGPGELFF,TGCGCCAGCAGCTTGGTCCCAGGGGGCCCCGGGGAGCTGTTTTTT
.,.,TRBV7-3,TRBJ1-1,CASSLLAEVTEAFF,TGTGCCAGCAGCTTACTAGCCGAGGTCACTGAAGCTTTCTTT
.,TRBD1,TRBV18,TRBJ2-7,CASSRDRVLEYEQYF,TGTGCCAGCTCACGGGACAGGGTCTTGGAGTACGAGCAGTACTTC
once,.,TRBV7-2,TRBJ2-5,CASSLGPRGFDETQYF,TGTGCCAGCAGCTTAGGGCCTCGGGGGTTCGATGAGACCCAGTACTTC
.,TRBD1,TRBV27,TRBJ1-2,CASARDRSNYGYTF,TGTGCCAGCGCCCGGGACAGATCTAACTATGGCTACACCTTC
.,.,TRBV3-1/TRBV3-2,TRBJ1-5,CASSPSPGYYNQPQHF,TGTGCCAGCAGCCCTTCGCCAGGGTATTACAATCAGCCCCAGCATTTT
few,.,TRBV11-2,TRBJ1-5,CASSLVAGDNQPQHF,TGTGCCAGCAGCTTAGTCGCTGGGGACAATCAGCCCCAGCATTTT
.,.,TRBV6-2/TRBV6-3,TRBJ1-1,CASSPDLLGVVGAFF,TGTGCCAGCAGTCCCGACCTCCTTGGGGTCGTAGGAGCTTTCTTT
.,.,TRBV29-1,TRBJ1-4,CSVGPGSYEKLFF,TGCAGCGTTGGGCCCGGGAGTTATGAAAAACTGTTTTTT
once,.,TRBV28,TRBJ1-5,CASSFFGRTLNQPQHF,TGTGCCAGCAGCTTTTTCGGACGGACTTTAAATCAGCCCCAGCATTTT
once,TRBD1,TRBV10-3,TRBJ2-7,CAIRAGTGGYEQYF,TGTGCCATCAGAGCCGGGACAGGGGGCTACGAGCAGTACTTC
medium-sized,.,TRBV6-4,TRBJ2-1,CASSDSSGPYNEQFF,TGTGCCAGCAGTGATAGTAGCGGTCCCTACAATGAGCAGTTCTTC
.,.,TRBV19,TRBJ2-6,CATRRSGANVLTF,TGTGCCACCCGTCGTTCCGGGGCCAACGTCCTGACTTTC
.,.,TRBV21-1,TRBJ1-2,CASSKATPAGYGYTF,TGTGCCAGCAGCAAAGCGACCCCCGCGGGCTATGGCTACACCTTC
.,TRBD1,TRBV4-3,TRBJ1-5,CASSRTGGGQPQHF,TGCGCCAGCAGTCGGACAGGGGGCGGCCAGCCCCAGCATTTT
.,.,TRBV5-4,TRBJ1-2,CASSPDQNYGYTF,TGTGCCAGCAGCCCTGATCAAAACTATGGCTACACCTTC
.,.,TRBV2,TRBJ2-7,CASSGLGSGQYEQYF,TGTGCCAGCAGTGGGTTAGGGTCCGGACAATACGAGCAGTACTTC
.,.,TRBV24-1,TRBJ2-1,CATSDSRENEQFF,TGTGCCACCAGTGATAGTAGGGAGAATGAGCAGTTCTTC
.,TRBD1,TRBV29-1,TRBJ1-1,CRGQTNTEAFF,TGCAGGGGACAGACGAACACTGAAGCTTTCTTT
.,.,TRBV7-3,TRBJ2-1,CASSWGGPYNEQFF,TGTGCCAGCAGCTGGGGGGGCCCCTACAATGAGCAGTTCTTC
.,.,TRBV5-4,TRBJ2-7,CASSSLTSEYEQYF,TGTGCCAGCAGCTCCTTGACCTCAGAATACGAGCAGTACTTC
.,.,TRBV18,TRBJ1-3,CASSTFQSSGNTIYF,TGTGCCAGCTCAACCTTTCAGAGCTCTGGAAACACCATATATTTT
.,TRBD1,TRBV10-2,TRBJ1-5,CASRQGGNNQPQHF,TGCGCCAGCAGACAGGGGGGAAACAATCAGCCCCAGCATTTT
.,TRBD2,TRBV9,TRBJ2-5,CASSLIAGGELQETQYF,TGTGCCAGCAGCCTCATAGCGGGGGGCGAACTTCAAGAGACCCAGTACTTC
.,TRBD1,TRBV11-2,TRBJ1-6,CASSRTGEPYNSPLHF,TGTGCCAGCAGCCGCACAGGGGAACCCTATAATTCACCCCTCCACTTT
.,.,TRBV6-5,TRBJ1-3,CASSYGGPGNTIYF,TGTGCCAGCAGTTACGGGGGCCCTGGAAACACCATATATTTT
.,TRBD2,TRBV20-1,TRBJ2-5,CSASTPGLRQETQYF,TGCAGTGCTAGTACCCCGGGACTACGACAAGAGACCCAGTACTTC
.,.,TRBV2,TRBJ1-4,CASSVGRAGNNEKLFF,TGTGCCAGCAGTGTAGGGAGAGCAGGGAATAATGAAAAACTGTTTTTT
.,.,TRBV7-2,TRBJ1-1,CASSLGPGNTEAFF,TGTGCCAGCAGCTTAGGTCCAGGGAACACTGAAGCTTTCTTT
few,.,TRBV2,TRBJ2-5,CARTASRGEETQYF,TGTGCCAGGACCGCTTCTAGGGGGGAGGAGACCCAGTACTTC
.,.,TRBV30,TRBJ2-3,CAWSKITDTQYF,TGTGCCTGGAGCAAGATAACAGATACGCAGTATTTT
.,.,TRBV4-3,TRBJ2-5,CASSQDWGTPGVVTQYF,TGCGCCAGCAGCCAAGACTGGGGGACGCCGGGGGTGGTGACCCAGTACTTC
.,.,TRBV7-8,TRBJ1-6,CASSLVGLKDSPLHF,TGTGCCAGCAGCTTAGTAGGCCTAAAGGATTCACCCCTCCACTTT
once,.,TRBV7-2,TRBJ2-7,CASSLLSGSGEQYF,TGTGCCAGCAGCTTACTATCTGGGAGTGGCGAGCAGTACTTC
.,.,TRBV5-1,TRBJ1-1,CASSLGGDLTEAFF,TGCGCCAGCAGCTTGGGAGGGGATCTCACTGAAGCTTTCTTT
.,.,TRBV7-9,TRBJ1-1,CASSSTRQLNTEAFF,TGTGCCAGCAGCTCCACTAGACAGTTAAACACTGAAGCTTTCTTT
.,.,TRBV7-3,TRBJ2-1,CASSTTGENYNEQFF,TGTGCCAGCAGCACTACAGGAGAAAATTACAATGAGCAGTTCTTC
.,TRBD1,TRBV2,TRBJ1-1,CASSAQDRGPNTEAFF,TGTGCCAGCAGTGCCCAGGACAGGGGCCCGAACACTGAAGCTTTCTTT
.,.,TRBV7-9,TRBJ1-3,CASSPTQGQGNTIYF,TGTGCCAGCAGCCCCACCCAGGGACAAGGAAACACCATATATTTT
.,TRBD1,TRBV10-3,TRBJ1-2,CAISEPNRGGFYGYTF,TGTGCCATCAGTGAGCCGAACAGGGGGGGTTTCTATGGCTACACCTTC